Below, 20 T cell receptor beta chains from the same sample are listed, as sequenced in a study of radiation and T cells in renal cell carcinoma. Measured with immunoSEQ multiplex PCR; TCRdb has only the in-frame clones, and not every one. The table has some 50,000 clones, 65% to 90% seen once. Time point denoted: baseline pretreatment blood. Treatment reported: 15 Gy SBRT to primary tumor, nephrectomy 4 weeks later. The source material was blood, sampled from a patient whose treatment included radiotherapy and nephrectomy. These TCRs come from a woman between 65 and 79 years old with renal cell carcinoma.

The chain uses TRBV10-3 and TRBJ2-5; D perhaps matches TRBD2 (6 bases). CDR3 length: 16 amino acids. The germline V and J ends were trimmed by 0 bases and 3 bases, with 14 bases remaining between them. The germline gives CDR1 ENHRY, CDR2 SYGVKD. The CDR3 sequence is CAISESVAGGKETQYF. In nucleotides, the CDR3 is TGTGCCATCAGTGAGTCGGTCGCGGGCGGGAAAGAGACCCAGTACTTC.

The chain carries TRBV2 and TRBJ2-7; the match to TRBD1 covers 10 bases. Germline V gene sequence: CDR1 SNHLY, CDR2 FYNNEI. CDR3 length: 13 amino acids. The J segment lost 3 bases and the V segment lost 8 bases, leaving 4 bases of the junction unmatched. CDR3 region: CASVRDRGYEQYF. Written as DNA, the CDR3 is TGTGCCAGCGTCCGGGACAGGGGCTACGAGCAGTACTTC.

The chain combines TRBV5-5 with TRBJ2-7, with 9 bases lining up with TRBD1. The ends lost 2 bases at V and 2 bases at J; junction bases unmatched: 17. Germline CDR1 is SGHKS and CDR2 is YYEKEE (reference sequence). The CDR3 runs to 19 residues. The CDR3 coding sequence is TGTGCCAGCAGCTTCGAAGTATGGCTGCAGGGACAGGGCGCCTACGAGCAGTACTTC. Translated: CASSFEVWLQGQGAYEQYF.

CDR3 DNA sequence: TGTGCCAGCAGCGTGGGACCGACCTACGAGCAGTACTTC. This translates into CASSVGPTYEQYF. The chain has TRBV9 and TRBJ2-7, with D tentatively TRBD1 or TRBD2 (5 bases each). The CDR3 runs to 13 residues. Germline lookup yields CDR1 SGDLS and CDR2 YYNGEE. The V end lost 2 bases, the J end lost 2 bases, and 8 bases lay between the germline ends.

The J gene is TRBJ1-3, the V gene TRBV30, with D uncertain. The CDR3 runs to 15 residues. With 0 bases removed from V and 0 bases from J, the gap between germline ends came to 9 bases. CDR1 GTSNPN and CDR2 SVGIG come from the germline V gene (reference sequence). CDR3: CAWSVRRSSGNTIYF. Written as DNA, the CDR3 is TGTGCCTGGAGTGTACGCCGATCCTCTGGAAACACCATATATTTT.

V usage is TRBV4-1 and J usage is TRBJ2-1; D remains ambiguous. CDR1 and CDR2 (germline): MGHRA, YSYEKL. The CDR3 length is 15 residues. V was pared by 2 bases and J by 6 bases, with 14 bases between. The CDR3 DNA reads as TGCGCCAGCAGCCAACAGCTTAGGGCTAGCAATGAGCAGTTCTTC. This sequence encodes CASSQQLRASNEQFF.

This clone was detected once. The genes are TRBV14 and TRBJ1-6; D remains ambiguous. The CDR3 is 18 amino acids. From germline, CDR1 is SGHDN and CDR2 FVKESK. V was trimmed by 1 base and J by 0 bases, leaving 13 bases between them. CDR3 in DNA: TGTGCCAGCAGCCAAGGTCCCACAGCGAGCTCCTATAATTCACCCCTCCACTTT. It codes for CASSQGPTASSYNSPLHF.

The chain has TRBV5-4 and TRBJ1-2; D possibly corresponds to TRBD1 (6 bases). Germline lookup yields CDR1 SGHNT and CDR2 YYREEE (reference sequence). The CDR3 runs 14 residues. V lost 3 bases, J lost 2 bases, and 11 bases lay in between. The CDR3 loop reads CASSSDSKNYGYTF. The DNA for the CDR3 is TGTGCCAGCAGCTCGGACAGCAAGAACTATGGCTACACCTTC.

V gene TRBV5-1 combines with J gene TRBJ2-2; TRBD1 is a possible D gene (6 bases). From germline, CDR1 is SGHRS and CDR2 YFSETQ. The V gene lost 4 bases and the J gene lost 0 bases, with 10 bases spanning the gap. CDR3 length: 15 amino acids. The CDR3, as DNA: TGCGCCAGCAGCGTGGACAGCGCGAACACCGGGGAGCTGTTTTTT. It is translated as CASSVDSANTGELFF.

The V and J genes are TRBV14 and TRBJ1-2; D remains ambiguous. Looked up from germline, CDR1 is SGHDN and CDR2 is FVKESK. The CDR3 spans 14 residues. The V and J ends lost 6 bases and 3 bases respectively, with 14 bases between them. The CDR3 protein is CASRKEGRHYGYTF. DNA of the CDR3: TGTGCCAGCAGGAAGGAGGGAAGGCACTATGGCTACACCTTC.

The V call is TRBV19, the J call TRBJ2-3; 11 nucleotides agree with TRBD2. Trimming at V came to 4 bases and at J to 4 bases, leaving 10 bases not matched to a gene. The length of the CDR3 is 17 residues. The V gene's germline CDR1 is LNHDA and CDR2 SQIVND (reference sequence). The CDR3 nucleotides read TGTGCCAGTAGTAAGAGGGGACTAGCGGACTCACCAGATACGCAGTATTTT. Amino acids: CASSKRGLADSPDTQYF. Filled out from reference TRBV19 and TRBJ2-3, the complete variable domain reads DGGITQSPKYLFRKEGQNVTLSCEQNLNHDAMYWYRQDPGQGLRLIYYSQIVNDFQKGDIAEGYSVSREKKESFPLTVTSAQKNPTAFYLCASSKRGLADSPDTQYFGPGTRLTVL.

V usage is TRBV6-5 and J usage is TRBJ1-4; perhaps TRBD1 as D (5 bases). The CDR3 contains 14 residues. Germline lookup yields CDR1 MNHEY and CDR2 SVGAGI. The germline V and J ends were trimmed by 2 bases and 2 bases, with 6 bases remaining between them. As DNA, the CDR3 is TGTGCCAGCAGTTACGGGACCACTAATGAAAAACTGTTTTTT. It specifies CASSYGTTNEKLFF.

The chain links TRBV19 to TRBJ2-3; D is possibly TRBD1 (6 bases). This CDR3 has 14 amino acids. CDR1 is LNHDA, CDR2 SQIVND, per germline (reference sequence). The V gene lost 1 base and the J gene lost 4 bases, with 9 bases spanning the gap. CDR3 loop: CASSIVGGSDTQYF. The CDR3 nucleotides are TGTGCCAGTAGTATAGTAGGGGGATCAGATACGCAGTATTTT.

CDR3 residues: CSVEGLAGDEQFF. The CDR3 region has the DNA TGCAGCGTTGAAGGACTAGCGGGGGATGAGCAGTTCTTC. The chain has TRBV29-1 and TRBJ2-1; 12 bases map to TRBD2. V was clipped by 1 base and J by 8 bases; unmatched bases: 0. The CDR3 length is 13 residues. Germline assignment: CDR1 SQVTM and CDR2 ANQGSEA.

The chain carries TRBV5-1 and TRBJ2-5; D remains ambiguous. Trimming took off 6 bases at V and 1 base at J, with 10 bases between the two ends. The V gene's germline CDR1 is SGHRS and CDR2 YFSETQ. The CDR3 has 13 residues. The CDR3 is CASMSDLQETQYF. CDR3 DNA: TGCGCCAGCATGTCAGACCTCCAAGAGACCCAGTACTTC.

CDR3 DNA: TGTGCCATCTCCAAGTCCGGCGGGAGGGGGGAGACCCAGTACTTC. The encoded protein is CAISKSGGRGETQYF. The chain combines TRBV6-5 with TRBJ2-5; 9 positions agree with TRBD2. V lost 10 bases to trimming and J lost 5 bases; unmatched junction nucleotides: 14. Germline V gene data show CDR1 as MNHEY and CDR2 as SVGAGI. The CDR3 has 15 residues.

This clone was seen a single time. V usage is TRBV5-6 and J usage is TRBJ2-7; TRBD1 might be the D (6 bases). The CDR3 is 17 amino acids. Trimming shortened V by 1 base and J by 3 bases, and 20 bases separated the two germline ends. CDR1 and CDR2 from the germline V gene are SGHDT and YYEEEE. The CDR3 nucleotides read TGTGCCAGCAGCTTGCCCTGGGCAGCAGGGGCGTTCTACGAGCAGTACTTC. The encoded protein is CASSLPWAAGAFYEQYF.

The CDR3 sequence: CASSPDGPTNEKLFF. The CDR3 DNA is TGTGCCAGCTCACCCGACGGTCCAACTAATGAAAAACTGTTTTTT. The chain uses TRBV18 and TRBJ1-4; D is unclear. Germline assignment: CDR1 KGHSH and CDR2 LQKENI. This CDR3 comprises 15 residues. Trimming left V 3 bases short and J 0 bases short, with 8 bases between.

The J gene is TRBJ2-1, the V gene TRBV25-1; the D gene is possibly TRBD2 (6 bases). Trimming shortened V by 0 bases and J by 7 bases, and 10 bases separated the two germline ends. The CDR3 consists of 14 residues. The V gene's germline CDR1 is MGHDK and CDR2 SYGVNS. Written as DNA, the CDR3 is TGTGCCAGCAGTGAATACAGGGCGGGGAATGAGCAGTTCTTC. Protein product: CASSEYRAGNEQFF. The whole variable domain, filled in from reference TRBV25-1 and TRBJ2-1, reads EADIYQTPRYLVIGTGKKITLECSQTMGHDKMYWYQQDPGMELHLIHYSYGVNSTEKGDLSSESTVSRIRTEHFPLTLESARPSHTSQYLCASSEYRAGNEQFFGPGTRLTVL.

The sample holds one count of this clone. The rearrangement joins TRBV2 to TRBJ2-1; possible D gene TRBD2, 6 bases. Per the germline V gene, CDR1 is SNHLY and CDR2 is FYNNEI. The CDR3 loop spans 14 amino acids. V was trimmed by 2 bases and J by 9 bases, leaving 14 bases between them. CDR3 coding DNA: TGTGCCAGCAGTGAAACTAGCAGGGCCGGTGAGCAGTTCTTC. Translation: CASSETSRAGEQFF.